The following is a T cell receptor beta chain sequence with its context. This clone has a handful of counts. The clone's antigen remains unknown. No per-base quality is available; no much larger clone lies one base away. Looking up the germline V gene (reference sequence) yields CDR1 LNHDA and CDR2 SQIVND. The CDR3 numbers 15 residues from cysteine through phenylalanine. Only CDR3 DNA remains: 45 bases, in frame from the first base. V is pared back by 1 base and J by 8 bases, with 15 bases lying between the germline termini. The data originate from a study of cytomegalovirus exposure and HLA in healthy donors (dated by TCRdb to about 2017). Regarding the study in general: An earlier analysis of a few hundred of the donors reported roughly 300 Gb of sequence data and 117 million unique TCR beta sequences obtained from 180 million or so T cells. An early release that covered roughly 600 HLA-typed donors contained approximately 290 gigabases of sequencing data and roughly 84 million unique TCR sequences. Among the roughly 390 genotyped donors, around 79% belonged to the genetic ancestry cluster associated with self-reported Caucasian donors. The study aimed to test whether cataloging public T cell receptors could reveal signatures of past pathogen exposure. The study used immunosequencing to profile the T cell repertoires of approximately 630 subjects and linked those repertoires to cytomegalovirus serostatus. Along with the roughly 700-subject first cohort, a separate validation cohort of over a hundred different subjects was used. To predict cytomegalovirus infection status, the study brought together high-throughput TCR immunosequencing, statistical association of individual TCRs with disease status, and machine learning. A later analysis re-analyzed previously published TCR beta repertoires from roughly 600 donors and added high-resolution HLA genotyping to study TCR occurrence patterns. Rather than using new phenotypic data, the later analysis identified candidate immune exposures from TCR beta sequences and from how often those sequences occurred across donors. An earlier analysis of some 500 of the donors used high-throughput TCR beta sequencing to judge whether each TCR beta V gene segment behaved as functional or pseudogenic. Alongside the repertoire data, information on donor age, sex, ethnicity and CMV serostatus was compiled. In a later genetic analysis, genome-wide SNP genotypes for about 65% of the roughly 700 donors were used, and that subset was treated as a discovery cohort. Every discovery cohort repertoire had been produced on one sequencing platform. Both class I and class II loci were covered by HLA typing, at four-digit resolution. Typing coverage varied by locus: roughly 629-640 donors for A, B, C, DRB1 and DQB1; under 550 for DQA1; more than 600 for DPA1; roughly 450 for DPB1. Because of strong linkage in the cohort, a handful of DR-DQ haplotypes were treated as single units for association and clustering. Across about 380 genotyped donors of the cohort, an average of about 240,000 unique TCR beta nucleotide sequences per donor were sequenced, and 15% to 20% of those sequences were non-productive.

Libraries were built with the immunoSEQ multiplex PCR assay. For the multiplex PCR, a mixture combining 60 forward primers for TCR Vbeta segments and 13 reverse primers for TCR Jbeta segments was used. A multiplex PCR assay on genomic DNA amplified the CDR3 region of rearranged TCR beta genes. Amplified TCR beta libraries were sequenced as 87-base-pair reads on the Illumina HiSeq System. The paper's processing steps were these. A later analysis counted tens of millions of unique TCR beta chains across the 550 to 750 repertoires, and some 11 million of these chains were shared by at least two donors. To remove PCR and sequencing errors, raw reads were error-corrected and collapsed into unique sequences using a nearest-neighbor algorithm that merged closely related sequences. To assign V, D and J gene segments, CDR3 sequences were aligned to IMGT reference sequences. For a sequence to be retained, a match of at least six nucleotides to both a V gene segment and a J gene segment was required. A rearrangement was called productive if the CDR3 had no stop codons and remained in frame with V and J, and every other rearrangement was called non-productive. CDR3 was defined according to IMGT convention as the region running from the second conserved V-encoded cysteine to the conserved J-encoded phenylalanine. In an earlier analysis of around 570 of the donors, sequences lacking an unambiguous match to a single V gene segment were excluded. An earlier analysis of several hundred of the donors called V segments functional above 56.7% productive rearrangements and segregating when the between-donor standard deviation exceeded 5%. A statistical classification framework was developed to diagnose cytomegalovirus status using the catalog of TCR beta chain sequences. In a later analysis, V and J genes were assigned by comparing TCR nucleotide sequences against IMGT/GENE-DB human TR gene sequences. In a later analysis, CDR3 sequences and most-parsimonious VDJ recombination scenarios were assigned using the TCRdist pipeline. In a later analysis, each TCR beta chain was defined by its CDR3 amino acid sequence together with its V-gene family, and reads without a unique V-gene family were excluded. A later analysis removed several hundred highly shared, low-generation-probability nucleotide sequences to deal with suspected cross-contamination and a sequencing artifact. In a later analysis, a clonal expansion index for each public chain was calculated from normalized within-repertoire ranks of inferred template counts. A later analysis computed generation probabilities with a VDJ recombination model fitted to out-of-frame rearrangements, and checked the results against IGoR. A later analysis scored TCR-TCR, TCR-HLA and TCR-CMV co-occurrence with hypergeometric tests, applying a repertoire-size bias correction to TCR pairs. False discovery rates were estimated in a later analysis by permuting HLA or CMV assignments 20 times. A later analysis grouped co-occurring TCRs with DBSCAN, adding TCRdist sequence similarity when clustering within HLA-allele-positive subsets. Repertoires with fewer than 30,000 or more than 120,000 public chains, plus five repertoires with anomalous nucleotide sharing, were excluded from co-occurrence clustering. This immuneACCESS table, as held by TCRdb, lists in-frame sequences with V and J called but not all clones. Of the missing ones, under half trace to an unresolved V gene in checked studies; the others have no known cause. V, J and clone size are taken as reported in that table, and D and trimming were inferred from the DNA itself. A total of under 80,000 clones appear in this sample, approximately 71% of them only once. Of the sample, about 1.9% falls within the top ten clones.

Broad study findings and their caveats: A later genetic analysis associated a missense DCLRE1C variant with V-gene and J-gene trimming of TCR beta chains, and an independent cohort replicated the association. In a later analysis, HLA-associated TCR beta chains showed more clonal expansion and lower generation probabilities than non-associated chains that were equally common. A group of highly shared sequence variants was considered likely to be a technical artifact of the sequencing pipeline. Roughly uniform sequencing depth across donors was assumed in presence/absence analyses, although this assumption may not hold. Assigning TCR associations to individual alleles was difficult when HLA alleles, especially DR and DQ, strongly co-occurred. HLA typing was unavailable for some donors at each locus, so association tests used only the typed subset. In vitro tests confirmed that a few of the cytomegalovirus-associated TCR beta chains recognize cytomegalovirus antigens. The only immune exposure information available for the cohort was CMV serostatus. According to a later analysis, parvovirus B19, influenza, CMV and Epstein-Barr virus appeared linked to several top co-occurrence clusters. A further reported finding was that TCR beta sequences accurately predicted the HLA-A and HLA-B alleles for most subjects in the first cohort. Specific HLA alleles were associated with 16,951 TCR beta sequences at a false discovery rate of 0.05 in a later analysis. The authors suggested that the approach could potentially be extended to other disease states and immunological phenotypes. Across donors, most TCR sequences were observed very rarely, whereas some public TCRs were present in many individuals. Some IMGT-functional V segments, including TRBV6-2 and TRBV6-3, could not be distinguished by the 87-base-pair reads and were therefore excluded. A later analysis found that TCR association rates varied across HLA loci, with DRB1 alleles showing the most associated TCRs and HLA-C alleles the fewest. The classifier was reported to diagnose cytomegalovirus status with high specificity and sensitivity in both the original cohort and the validation cohort. A later analysis found that most CMV-associated TCR beta chains appeared HLA-restricted, with HLA associations seemingly driven largely by CMV exposure. The study gave a list of about 160 TCR beta chains associated with cytomegalovirus. Only TCR beta chains were sequenced in this cohort, and the absence of alpha or paired-chain data limited detectable features. The earlier analysis of 587 of the donors excluded roughly 17 rarely observed V segments, including chromosome 9 orphons, because counts were too low. Correlated functional status among segregating V segments might reflect linkage disequilibrium, but an unknown experimental factor could not be ruled out. In an earlier analysis of around 500 of the donors, most TCR beta V segments appeared in productive rearrangements about 87% or about 30% of the time, broadly matching IMGT annotations. A later genetic analysis reported fewer N-insertions in productive TCRs among donors in an Asian-associated ancestry cluster than the roughly 700-donor mean.

The cohort consisted of some 730 healthy bone marrow donors. At the time of sampling, every cohort member was nominally healthy, though immune exposures that went unrecorded were likely present. The donor was CMV seronegative and belonged to the group of more than 300 seronegative cohort members. Each donor provided a peripheral blood sample, and peripheral blood mononuclear cells were used for TCR beta sequencing. The Qiagen DNeasy Blood Extraction Kit was used to extract genomic DNA from the blood cell samples. The source of this sequence is a woman aged 25 to 45 in good health and CMV-seronegative. The chain employs TRBV19 and TRBJ2-4, with no D gene named confidently. Sequences were obtained from PBMCs. The nucleotides are TGTGCCAGTAGTATAGGCAGTAAGTCCCTAGACATTCAGTACTTC. This translates into CASSIGSKSLDIQYF.